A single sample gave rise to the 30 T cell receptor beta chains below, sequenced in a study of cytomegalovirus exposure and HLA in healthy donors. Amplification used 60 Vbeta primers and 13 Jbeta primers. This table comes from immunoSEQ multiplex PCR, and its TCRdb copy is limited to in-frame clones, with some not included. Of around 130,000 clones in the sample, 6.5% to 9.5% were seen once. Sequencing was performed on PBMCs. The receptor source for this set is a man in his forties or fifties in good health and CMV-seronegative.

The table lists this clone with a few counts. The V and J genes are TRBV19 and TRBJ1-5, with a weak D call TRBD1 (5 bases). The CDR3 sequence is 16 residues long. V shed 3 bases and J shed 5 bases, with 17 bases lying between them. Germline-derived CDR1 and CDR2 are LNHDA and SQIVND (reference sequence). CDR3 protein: CASSIWGGVRDQPQHF. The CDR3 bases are TGTGCCAGTAGTATCTGGGGAGGGGTCAGGGATCAGCCCCAGCATTTT.

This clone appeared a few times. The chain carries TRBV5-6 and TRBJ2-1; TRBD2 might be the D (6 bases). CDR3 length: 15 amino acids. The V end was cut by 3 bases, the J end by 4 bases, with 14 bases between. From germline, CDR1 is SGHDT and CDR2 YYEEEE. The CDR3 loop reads CASSSGTSDYNEQFF. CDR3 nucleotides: TGTGCCAGCAGCTCCGGGACTTCGGATTACAATGAGCAGTTCTTC. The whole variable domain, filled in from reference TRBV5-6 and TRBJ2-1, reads DAGVTQSPTHLIKTRGQQVTLRCSPKSGHDTVSWYQQALGQGPQFIFQYYEEEERQRGNFPDRFSGHQFPNYSSELNVNALLLGDSALYLCASSSGTSDYNEQFFGPGTRLTVL.

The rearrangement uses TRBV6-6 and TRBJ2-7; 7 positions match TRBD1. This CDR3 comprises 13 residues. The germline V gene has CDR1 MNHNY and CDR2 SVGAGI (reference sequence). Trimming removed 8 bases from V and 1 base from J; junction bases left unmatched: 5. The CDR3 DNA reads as TGTGCCAGCCGAGACAGGGCTTCCTACGAGCAGTACTTC. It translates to CASRDRASYEQYF.

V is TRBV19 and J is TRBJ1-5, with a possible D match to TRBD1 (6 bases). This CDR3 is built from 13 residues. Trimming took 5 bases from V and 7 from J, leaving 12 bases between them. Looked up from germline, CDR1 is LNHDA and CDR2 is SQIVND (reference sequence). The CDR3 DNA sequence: TGTGCCAGTAGTCAACAGGGCAGGCAGCCCCAGCATTTT. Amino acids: CASSQQGRQPQHF.

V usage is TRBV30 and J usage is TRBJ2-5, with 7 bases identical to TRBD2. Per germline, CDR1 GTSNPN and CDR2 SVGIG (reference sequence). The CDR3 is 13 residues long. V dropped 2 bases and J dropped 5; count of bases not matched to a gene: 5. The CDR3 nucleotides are TGTGCCTGGAGTCGGAGGGGAGGGGAGACCCAGTACTTC. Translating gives CAWSRRGGETQYF.

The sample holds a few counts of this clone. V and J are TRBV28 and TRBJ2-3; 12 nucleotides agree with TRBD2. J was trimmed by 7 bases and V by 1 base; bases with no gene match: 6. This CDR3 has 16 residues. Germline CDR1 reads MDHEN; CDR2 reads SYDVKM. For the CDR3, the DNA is TGTGCCAGCAGTTTATTTGCTAGCGGGGGGGCTAATACGCAGTATTTT. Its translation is CASSLFASGGANTQYF.

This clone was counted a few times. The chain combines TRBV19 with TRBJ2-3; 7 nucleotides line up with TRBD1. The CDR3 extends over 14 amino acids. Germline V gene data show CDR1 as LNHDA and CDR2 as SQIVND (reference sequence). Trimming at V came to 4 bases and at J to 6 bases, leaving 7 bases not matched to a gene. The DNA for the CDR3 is TGTGCCAGTAGTACCACCGCACAGGGGGATACGCAGTATTTT. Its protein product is CASSTTAQGDTQYF.

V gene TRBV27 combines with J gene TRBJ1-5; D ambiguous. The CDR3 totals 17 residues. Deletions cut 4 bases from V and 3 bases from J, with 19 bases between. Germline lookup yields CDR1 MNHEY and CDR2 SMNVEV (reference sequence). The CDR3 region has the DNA TGTGCCAGCAGTTCCCTCCCTCCGGACTCGTTCAATCAGCCCCAGCATTTT. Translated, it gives CASSSLPPDSFNQPQHF.

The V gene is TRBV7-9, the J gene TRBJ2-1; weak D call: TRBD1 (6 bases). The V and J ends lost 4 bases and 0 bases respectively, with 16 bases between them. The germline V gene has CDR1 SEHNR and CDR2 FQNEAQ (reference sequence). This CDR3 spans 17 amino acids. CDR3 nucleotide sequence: TGTGCCAGCAGCTCCCGAGGGGGTCACCTCTCCTACAATGAGCAGTTCTTC. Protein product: CASSSRGGHLSYNEQFF.

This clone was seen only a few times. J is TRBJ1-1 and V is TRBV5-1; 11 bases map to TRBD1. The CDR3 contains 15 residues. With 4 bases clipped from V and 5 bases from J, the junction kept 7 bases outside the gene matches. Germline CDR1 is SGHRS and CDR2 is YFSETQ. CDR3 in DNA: TGCGCCAGCAGCCGGGGGGACAGGGGGGAGACTGAAGCTTTCTTT. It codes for CASSRGDRGETEAFF. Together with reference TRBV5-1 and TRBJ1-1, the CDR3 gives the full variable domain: KAGVTQTPRYLIKTRGQQVTLSCSPISGHRSVSWYQQTPGQGLQFLFEYFSETQRNKGNFPGRFSGRQFSNSRSEMNVSTLELGDSALYLCASSRGDRGETEAFFGQGTRLTVV.

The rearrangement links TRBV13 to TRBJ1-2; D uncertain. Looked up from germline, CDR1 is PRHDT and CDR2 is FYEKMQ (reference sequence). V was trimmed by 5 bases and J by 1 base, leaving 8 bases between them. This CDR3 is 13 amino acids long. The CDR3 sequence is CASSPRGNYGYTF. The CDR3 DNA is TGTGCCAGCAGCCCCCGGGGTAACTATGGCTACACCTTC.

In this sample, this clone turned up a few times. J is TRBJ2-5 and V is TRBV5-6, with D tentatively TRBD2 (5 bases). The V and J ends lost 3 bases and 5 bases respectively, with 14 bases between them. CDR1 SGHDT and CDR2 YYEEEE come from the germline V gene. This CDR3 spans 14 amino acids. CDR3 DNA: TGTGCCAGCAGCTCTACAAGAAGAGGGGAGACCCAGTACTTC. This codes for CASSSTRRGETQYF.

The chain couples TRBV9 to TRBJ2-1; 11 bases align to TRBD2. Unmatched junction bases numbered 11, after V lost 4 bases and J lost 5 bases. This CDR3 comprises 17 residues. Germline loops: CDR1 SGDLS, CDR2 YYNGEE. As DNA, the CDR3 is TGTGCCAGCAGCCCGAAATATAGCGGGGGGGGCCACAATGAGCAGTTCTTC. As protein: CASSPKYSGGGHNEQFF.

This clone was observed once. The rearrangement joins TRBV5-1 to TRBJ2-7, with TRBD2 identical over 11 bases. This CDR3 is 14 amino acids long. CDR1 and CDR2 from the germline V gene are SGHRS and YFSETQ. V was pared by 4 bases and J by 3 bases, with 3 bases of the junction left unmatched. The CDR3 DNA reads TGCGCCAGCAGCGACGGGACTAGCGGCTACGAGCAGTACTTC. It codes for CASSDGTSGYEQYF.

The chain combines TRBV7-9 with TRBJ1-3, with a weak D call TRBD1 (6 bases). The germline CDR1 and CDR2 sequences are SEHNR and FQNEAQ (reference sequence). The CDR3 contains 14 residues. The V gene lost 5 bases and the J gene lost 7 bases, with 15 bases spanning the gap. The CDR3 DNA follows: TGTGCCAGCAGCCCCCCCGCAGGGGCCAACACCATATATTTT. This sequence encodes CASSPPAGANTIYF.

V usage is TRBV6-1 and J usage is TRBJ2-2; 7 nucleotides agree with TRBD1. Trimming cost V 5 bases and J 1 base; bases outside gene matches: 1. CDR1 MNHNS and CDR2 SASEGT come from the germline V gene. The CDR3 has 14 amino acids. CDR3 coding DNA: TGTGCCAGCAGTAGGGACAGGAACACCGGGGAGCTGTTTTTT. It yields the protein CASSRDRNTGELFF.

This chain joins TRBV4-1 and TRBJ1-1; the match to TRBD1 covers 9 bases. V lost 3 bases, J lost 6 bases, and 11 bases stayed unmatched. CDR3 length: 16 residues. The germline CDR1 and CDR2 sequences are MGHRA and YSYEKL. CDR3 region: CASSHDGTGRDSEAFF. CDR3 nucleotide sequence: TGCGCCAGCAGCCATGATGGGACAGGGAGGGACTCTGAAGCTTTCTTT.

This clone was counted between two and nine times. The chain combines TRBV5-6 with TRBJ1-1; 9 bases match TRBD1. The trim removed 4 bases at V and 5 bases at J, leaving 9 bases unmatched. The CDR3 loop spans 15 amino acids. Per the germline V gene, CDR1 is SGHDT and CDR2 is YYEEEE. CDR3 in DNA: TGTGCCAGCAGCCAGGACAGGGGAGCTGAGACTGAAGCTTTCTTT. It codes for CASSQDRGAETEAFF.

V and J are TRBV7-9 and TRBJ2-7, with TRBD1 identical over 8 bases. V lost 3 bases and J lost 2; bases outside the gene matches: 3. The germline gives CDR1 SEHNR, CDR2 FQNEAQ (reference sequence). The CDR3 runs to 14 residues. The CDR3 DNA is TGTGCCAGCAGCTTTGGGACAGGAACCTACGAGCAGTACTTC. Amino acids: CASSFGTGTYEQYF.

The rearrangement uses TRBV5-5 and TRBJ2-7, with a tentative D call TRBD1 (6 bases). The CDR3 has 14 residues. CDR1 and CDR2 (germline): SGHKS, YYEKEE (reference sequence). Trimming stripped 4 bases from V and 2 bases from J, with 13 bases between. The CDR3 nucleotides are TGTGCCAGCAGCGGGGACACCTTTACCTACGAGCAGTACTTC. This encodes CASSGDTFTYEQYF.

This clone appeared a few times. This CDR3 reads CASREQGSEAFF. The CDR3 DNA reads as TGTGCCAGCAGGGAACAGGGCTCGGAAGCTTTCTTT. The rearrangement uses TRBV28 and TRBJ1-1; a weak D match, TRBD1 (6 bases). Trimming removed 6 bases from V and 8 bases from J, with 13 bases in between. The CDR3 contains 12 residues. CDR1 is MDHEN, CDR2 SYDVKM, per germline. The full variable domain, its missing parts supplied by reference TRBV28 and TRBJ1-1, is DVKVTQSSRYLVKRTGEKVFLECVQDMDHENMFWYRQDPGLGLRLIYFSYDVKMKEKGDIPEGYSVSREKKERFSLILESASTNQTSMYLCASREQGSEAFFGQGTRLTVV.

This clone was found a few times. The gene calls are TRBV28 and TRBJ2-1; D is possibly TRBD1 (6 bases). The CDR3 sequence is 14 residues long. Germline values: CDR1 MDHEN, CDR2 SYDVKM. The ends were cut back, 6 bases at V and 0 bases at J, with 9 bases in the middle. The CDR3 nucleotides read TGTGCCAGCAGGGGGGCTAGCTCCTACAATGAGCAGTTCTTC. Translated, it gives CASRGASSYNEQFF.

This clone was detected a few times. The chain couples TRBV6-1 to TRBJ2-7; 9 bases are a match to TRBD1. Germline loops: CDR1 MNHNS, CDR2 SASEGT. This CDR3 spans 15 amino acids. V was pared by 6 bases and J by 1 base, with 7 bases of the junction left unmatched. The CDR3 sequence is CASRGSGTGSYEQYF. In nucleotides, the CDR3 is TGTGCCAGCAGAGGATCCGGGACAGGGTCCTACGAGCAGTACTTC.

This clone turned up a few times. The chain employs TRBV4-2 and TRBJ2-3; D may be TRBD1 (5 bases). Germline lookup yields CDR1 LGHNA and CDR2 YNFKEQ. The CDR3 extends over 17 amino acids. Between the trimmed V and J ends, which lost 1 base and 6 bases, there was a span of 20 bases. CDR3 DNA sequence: TGTGCCAGCAGCCAAGGAATGCCGGGCTTAGGGGCGGATACGCAGTATTTT. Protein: CASSQGMPGLGADTQYF.

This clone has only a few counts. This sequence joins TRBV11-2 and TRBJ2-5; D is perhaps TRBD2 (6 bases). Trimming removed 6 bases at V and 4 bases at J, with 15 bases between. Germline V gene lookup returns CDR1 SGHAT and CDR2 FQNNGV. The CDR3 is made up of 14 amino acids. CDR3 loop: CASRTMIGGETQYF. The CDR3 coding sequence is TGTGCCAGCAGGACAATGATCGGGGGAGAGACCCAGTACTTC. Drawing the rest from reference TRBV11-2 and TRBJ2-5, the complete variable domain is EAGVAQSPRYKIIEKRQSVAFWCNPISGHATLYWYQQILGQGPKLLIQFQNNGVVDDSQLPKDRFSAERLKGVDSTLKIQPAKLEDSAVYLCASRTMIGGETQYFGPGTRLLVL.

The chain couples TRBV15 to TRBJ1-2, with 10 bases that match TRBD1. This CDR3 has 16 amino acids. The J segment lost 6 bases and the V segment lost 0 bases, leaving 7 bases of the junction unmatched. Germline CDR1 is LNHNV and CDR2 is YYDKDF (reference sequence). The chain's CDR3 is CATSRDRTGGRHGYTF. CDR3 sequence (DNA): TGTGCCACCAGCAGAGATCGGACAGGGGGACGTCATGGCTACACCTTC.

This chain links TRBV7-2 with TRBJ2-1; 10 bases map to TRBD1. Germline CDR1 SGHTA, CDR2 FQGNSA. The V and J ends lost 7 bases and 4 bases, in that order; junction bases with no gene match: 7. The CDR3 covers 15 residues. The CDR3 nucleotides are TGTGCCAGCAAAGGAGGGGGACAGGGGTACAATGAGCAGTTCTTC. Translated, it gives CASKGGGQGYNEQFF.

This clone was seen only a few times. The DNA of the CDR3 is TGCAGCGTTGAGTTCCAGTCTCACACTGAAGCTTTCTTT. Translating gives CSVEFQSHTEAFF. The chain couples TRBV29-1 to TRBJ1-1; D is undetermined. V lost 3 bases and J lost 3, with 11 bases in between. The CDR3 is 13 amino acids. The germline V gene has CDR1 SQVTM and CDR2 ANQGSEA.

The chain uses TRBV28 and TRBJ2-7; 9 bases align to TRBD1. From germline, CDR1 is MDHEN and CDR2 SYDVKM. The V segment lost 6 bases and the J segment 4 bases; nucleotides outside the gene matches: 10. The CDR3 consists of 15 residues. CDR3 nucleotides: TGTGCCAGCAGACGCCCGGGACAGGGTTTTTACGAGCAGTACTTC. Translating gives CASRRPGQGFYEQYF.

The chain's CDR3 is CASRPQGEAFF. CDR3 DNA: TGTGCCAGCAGACCACAGGGTGAAGCTTTCTTT. This sequence joins TRBV6-1 and TRBJ1-1, with D possibly matching TRBD1 (6 bases). Per the germline V gene, CDR1 is MNHNS and CDR2 is SASEGT. This CDR3 is 11 amino acids long. Trimming shortened V by 6 bases and J by 7 bases, and 9 bases separated the two germline ends.